The sequence of this T cell receptor (beta chain) was determined in a study of blood T cells in healthy people across ages. Sample-barcoded 5' priming and a J-beta primer mix drove a second PCR of about 6 to 12 cycles. Via MiXCR, TCRdb re-called the 5' RACE reads, giving one row per CDR3 protein. This table has 600,000 to 850,000 distinct CDR3 sequences, roughly 43% appearing once. The germline gives CDR1 SQVTM, CDR2 ANQGSEA. This CDR3 is 15 amino acids long. Trimming removed 0 bases from V and 1 base from J; junction bases left unmatched: 4. There are many counts of this clonotype. Material: blood. The receptor's source is a woman aged 60-75 years in good health. The rearrangement joins TRBV29-1 to TRBJ2-7, with TRBD2 matching over 9 bases. Here the CDR3 reads CSVEDALAGSYEQYF. In nucleotides, the CDR3 is TGCAGCGTTGAAGATGCTCTAGCGGGATCCTACGAGCAGTACTTC.